Shown below are 8 T cell receptor beta chains from a single sample sequenced in a study of somatic mutations in cytotoxic T cells in rheumatoid arthritis. The table came from immunoSEQ multiplex PCR; TCRdb's copy has only in-frame clones and leaves some out. The profile covers about 19,000 clones, with approximately 78% appearing a single time and more than 12% taken by the ten largest. Sequencing was done on a sample of CD8+ T cells sorted from blood. These receptors were collected from an adult with rheumatoid arthritis.

Worth noting for this clone: Its ends do not fully match the called genes, so a read error is possible. This chain joins TRBV6-1 and TRBJ2-4; TRBD1 is a possible D gene (6 bases). The CDR3 consists of 13 residues. Germline CDR1 and CDR2: MNHNS and SASEGT. CDR3: CASCEGPGDIQYF. The CDR3, as DNA: TGTGCCAGCTGTGAGGGACCAGGGGACATTCAGTACTTC.

The chain combines TRBV5-4 with TRBJ2-2; D may match TRBD1 or TRBD2 (6 bases each). This CDR3 has 12 amino acids. Trimming removed 8 bases from V and 3 bases from J, with 8 bases in between. Germline CDR1 SGHNT, CDR2 YYREEE (reference sequence). In DNA, the CDR3 is TGTGCCAGGGGGGGCGACACCGGGGAGCTGTTTTTT. Amino acids: CARGGDTGELFF.

The rearrangement uses TRBV4-3 and TRBJ2-1; D may match TRBD1 or TRBD2 (5 bases each). The CDR3 consists of 15 residues. Germline assignment: CDR1 LGHNA and CDR2 YSLEER. With 0 bases removed from V and 6 bases from J, the gap between germline ends came to 12 bases. Written as DNA, the CDR3 is TGCGCCAGCAGCCAAGACGGGACCCTGAGCAATGAGCAGTTCTTC. Translated: CASSQDGTLSNEQFF.

The V and J genes are TRBV5-4 and TRBJ1-4; no firm D call. CDR1 is SGHNT and CDR2 is YYREEE in the germline V gene (reference sequence). Trimming shortened V by 0 bases and J by 8 bases, and 11 bases separated the two germline ends. This CDR3 contains 14 residues. The CDR3 DNA follows: TGTGCCAGCAGCTTGGAACGATATAACGAAAAACTGTTTTTT. Amino acid sequence: CASSLERYNEKLFF.

The rearrangement joins TRBV9 to TRBJ2-7; no clear D. This CDR3 has 15 residues. Germline V CDR1 and CDR2: SGDLS, YYNGEE. V lost 3 bases to trimming and J lost 5 bases, with 18 bases between them. The CDR3 loop is CASSGESVRLDEQYF. CDR3 DNA sequence: TGTGCCAGCAGCGGAGAGAGTGTGAGGTTGGACGAGCAGTACTTC.

The chain uses TRBV28 and TRBJ2-7, with D perhaps matching TRBD1 (6 bases). The CDR3 extends over 14 amino acids. V was shortened by 3 bases and J by 2 bases, with 11 bases between the two germline ends. CDR1 and CDR2 (germline): MDHEN, SYDVKM. The CDR3 DNA follows: TGTGCCAGCAGTTTCAGGACAGAGACCTACGAGCAGTACTTC. It translates to CASSFRTETYEQYF.

The rearrangement uses TRBV7-3 and TRBJ1-1; no definite D call. The CDR3 loop spans 14 amino acids. From germline, CDR1 is SGHTA and CDR2 FQGTGA. V lost 5 bases and J lost 6, with 16 bases in between. CDR3 sequence: CASSSSGLGAEAFF. The CDR3 coding sequence is TGTGCCAGCAGCAGTTCGGGCCTTGGGGCTGAAGCTTTCTTT.

V gene TRBV19 combines with J gene TRBJ2-6, with D unclear. CDR1 is LNHDA and CDR2 is SQIVND in the germline V gene (reference sequence). Trimming shortened V by 4 bases and J by 5 bases, and 6 bases separated the two germline ends. This CDR3 has 13 residues. This CDR3 is CASSTEWANVLTF. CDR3 DNA: TGTGCCAGTAGTACTGAGTGGGCCAACGTCCTGACTTTC.